This note documents a single TCR beta chain sequence. What it recognizes is unknown. This specimen comes from a study of yellow fever vaccine responses in identical twins. Whole-study results and caveats: The T cell response to vaccination in identical twins was reportedly partly convergent and partly personalized.

The CDR3 loop spans 14 amino acids. Germline loops: CDR1 MGHRA, CDR2 YSYEKL. V dropped 4 bases and J dropped 3; count of bases not matched to a gene: 2. TCRdb itself ran the RT-PCR reads through MiXCR, one entry per CDR3 protein. The sample has thousands of distinct CDR3 sequences; roughly 87% are singletons. The rearrangement uses TRBV4-1 and TRBJ1-3; 8 bases are shared with TRBD1. The receptor was isolated from a female donor who received the yellow fever vaccine. This material consisted of T cells from blood (PBMCs), unsorted or a sorted subset (not recorded which), taken before or after yellow fever vaccination (not recorded which). As DNA, the CDR3 is TGCGCCAGCAGCCCTGGACAGGGTGGAAACACCATATATTTT. The encoded protein is CASSPGQGGNTIYF.